Below, one T cell receptor (beta chain) is given with its context. TCRdb's copy holds only in-frame clones and misses some; the assay was immunoSEQ multiplex PCR. The data show around 63,000 clones, 90% to 95% seen once. This entry belongs to a study of T cell changes during pregnancy in multiple sclerosis. Germline V gives CDR1 SGHRS, CDR2 YFSETQ. CDR3 length equals 15 residues. The J segment lost 3 bases and the V segment lost 2 bases, leaving 4 bases of the junction unmatched. The V call is TRBV5-1, the J call TRBJ2-7, with 11 bases fitting TRBD2. The sample was peripheral blood, taken after pregnancy. This clonotype was obtained from a female donor with multiple sclerosis, enrolled in a pregnancy study. CDR3 nucleotides: TGCGCCAGCAGCTTTAGCGGGAGGGAGATCTACGAGCAGTACTTC. Translation gives CASSFSGREIYEQYF.